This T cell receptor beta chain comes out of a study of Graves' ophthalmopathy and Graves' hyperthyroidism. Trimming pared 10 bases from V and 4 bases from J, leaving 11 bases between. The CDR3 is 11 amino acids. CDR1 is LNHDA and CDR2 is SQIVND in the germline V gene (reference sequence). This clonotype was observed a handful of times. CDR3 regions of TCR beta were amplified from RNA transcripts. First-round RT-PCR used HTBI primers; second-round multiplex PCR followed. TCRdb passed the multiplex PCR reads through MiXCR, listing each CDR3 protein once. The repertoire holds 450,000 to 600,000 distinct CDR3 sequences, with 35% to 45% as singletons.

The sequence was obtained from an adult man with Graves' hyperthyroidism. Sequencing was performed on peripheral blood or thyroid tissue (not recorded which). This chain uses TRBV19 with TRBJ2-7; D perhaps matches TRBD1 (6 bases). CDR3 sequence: CATKGQYEQYF. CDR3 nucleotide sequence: TGTGCCACTAAGGGACAATACGAGCAGTACTTC. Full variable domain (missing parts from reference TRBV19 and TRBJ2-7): DGGITQSPKYLFRKEGQNVTLSCEQNLNHDAMYWYRQDPGQGLRLIYYSQIVNDFQKGDIAEGYSVSREKKESFPLTVTSAQKNPTAFYLCATKGQYEQYFGPGTRLTVT.